The rows below give T cell receptor beta chains drawn from one sample of a study of neurological immune-mediated disorders. TCRdb re-called the 5' RACE reads with MiXCR, one entry per CDR3 protein. In the table there are roughly 34,000 distinct CDR3 sequences, about 13% of which are singletons. Sequencing was performed on PBMCs. Source of these receptors: a woman in her 40s in good health. Each CDR3 is given with its conserved first and last residue. D genes are given only for firm matches. A clone size is listed for some rows: how often the clone was seen (once, few, many), or a class if it is expanded.

-	few	TRBV12-5	TRBJ2-1	CASGLGGNEQFF	TGTGCTAGTGGTTTAGGGGGGAATGAGCAGTTCTTC
TRBD1	few	TRBV9	TRBJ2-5	CASSQPRTGGRETQYF	TGTGCCAGCAGCCAACCCAGGACAGGGGGCCGAGAGACCCAGTACTTC
-	many	TRBV7-2	TRBJ2-7	CASSLRLGNEQYF	TGTGCCAGCAGCTTAAGATTAGGGAACGAGCAGTACTTC
-	many	TRBV6-5	TRBJ2-7	CASSSSVGLASFYEQYF	TGTGCCAGCAGTTCCAGCGTAGGGCTAGCGAGCTTCTACGAGCAGTACTTC
-	-	TRBV6-2/TRBV6-3	TRBJ2-7	CASSPPGDYEQYF	TGTGCCAGCAGTCCTCCTGGGGATTACGAGCAGTACTTC
-	many	TRBV12-3/TRBV12-4	TRBJ2-1	CASSLARGNEQFF	TGTGCCAGCAGTTTGGCTAGAGGCAATGAGCAGTTCTTC
TRBD2	many	TRBV7-2	TRBJ2-5	CASSTRRGGWETQYF	TGTGCCAGCAGCACCAGACGGGGGGGATGGGAGACCCAGTACTTC
-	many	TRBV5-1	TRBJ2-5	CASSFQEETQYF	TGCGCCAGCAGCTTTCAGGAAGAGACCCAGTACTTC
-	-	TRBV11-3	TRBJ2-1	CASSFYICSASLSQRGANEQFF	-
TRBD1	many	TRBV7-2	TRBJ2-7	CASSTTGTGGYEQYF	TGTGCCAGCAGCACGACCGGGACAGGGGGCTACGAGCAGTACTTC
TRBD1	-	TRBV5-6	TRBJ2-1	CASSLRDRGILGQFF	TGTGCCAGCAGCTTGAGGGACAGGGGCATTTTGGGGCAGTTCTTC
-	few	TRBV6-2/TRBV6-3	TRBJ1-1	CASSLIPNTEAFF	TGTGCCAGCAGCCTTATCCCGAACACTGAAGCTTTCTTT
TRBD1	many	TRBV3-1	TRBJ2-5	CASSQLGQGAETQYF	TGTGCCAGCAGCCAACTGGGACAGGGAGCAGAGACCCAGTACTTC
-	-	TRBV29-1	TRBJ1-2	CSVATGVFGYTF	TGCAGCGTGGCAACAGGCGTCTTTGGCTACACCTTC
-	many	TRBV29-1	TRBJ1-2	CSAGAGGGNGYTF	TGCAGCGCCGGCGCCGGCGGGGGAAATGGCTACACCTTC
-	many	TRBV29-1	TRBJ2-7	CSVDLPDSYEQYF	TGCAGCGTTGACCTTCCGGACTCCTACGAGCAGTACTTC
TRBD2	many	TRBV20-1	TRBJ2-7	CSARAASGHYANEQYF	TGCAGTGCTAGAGCGGCTAGCGGGCATTACGCCAACGAGCAGTACTTC
TRBD1	many	TRBV5-1	TRBJ2-5	CASSLGGTGLETQYF	TGCGCCAGCAGCTTGGGAGGGACAGGGTTGGAGACCCAGTACTTC
-	-	TRBV5-1	TRBJ2-7	CASSPPGTHEQYF	TGCGCCAGCAGCCCACCGGGCACCCACGAGCAGTACTTC
TRBD1	few	TRBV27	TRBJ1-2	CASSPAGTANYGYTF	TGTGCCAGCAGTCCCGCCGGGACAGCAAACTATGGCTACACCTTC
-	many	TRBV29-1	TRBJ2-1	CSVDRRGSYNEQFF	TGCAGCGTTGACCGCCGGGGTTCCTACAATGAGCAGTTCTTC
TRBD2	many	TRBV7-2	TRBJ2-1	CASSLVGTSANEQFF	TGTGCCAGCAGCTTAGTCGGGACTAGCGCCAATGAGCAGTTCTTC
-	many	TRBV25-1	TRBJ2-1	CASSERQETYNEQFF	TGTGCCAGCAGTGAAAGGCAGGAAACCTACAATGAGCAGTTCTTC
-	few	TRBV14	TRBJ2-1	CASSQAPAHEQFF	TGTGCCAGCAGCCAGGCCCCCGCCCATGAGCAGTTCTTC
-	many	TRBV3-1	TRBJ2-1	CASSQEGGWAYNEQFF	TGTGCCAGCAGCCAAGAGGGTGGTTGGGCCTACAATGAGCAGTTCTTC
-	many	TRBV7-9	TRBJ1-3	CASSPSWTTIYF	TGTGCCAGCAGCCCTAGCTGGACCACCATATATTTT
-	once	TRBV7-2	TRBJ2-3	CASSLRGAGTDTQYF	TGTGCCAGCAGCTTAAGGGGGGCGGGGACAGATACGCAGTATTTT
-	many	TRBV6-1	TRBJ2-7	CASTGFSYEQYF	TGTGCCAGCACGGGGTTCTCCTACGAGCAGTACTTC
-	many	TRBV4-3	TRBJ1-1	CASSQDRFSAEAFF	TGCGCCAGCAGCCAAGATCGGTTCTCCGCTGAAGCTTTCTTT
TRBD2	many	TRBV7-2	TRBJ2-1	CASSLGSGDSYNEQFF	TGTGCCAGCAGCTTGGGTAGCGGGGACTCCTACAATGAGCAGTTCTTC
-	many	TRBV6-1	TRBJ1-2	CASSYARDYGYTF	TGTGCCAGCAGCTATGCCAGGGACTATGGCTACACCTTC
-	many	TRBV18	TRBJ2-5	CASSPGLGAEETQYF	TGTGCCAGCTCACCAGGTCTAGGGGCGGAAGAGACCCAGTACTTC